This T cell receptor beta chain was identified in a study of prognosis after radiotherapy for stage I lung cancer. On the study more broadly: With about a dozen men and several women, the cohort's median age was nearly 75 years, range about 50–85. A handful of patients developed post-radiotherapy distant metastases at median 7 months; more than 13 had no significant progression.

CDR1 LNHDA and CDR2 SQIVND come from the germline V gene (reference sequence). CDR3 length equals 15 residues. J was trimmed by 4 bases and V by 5 bases; bases with no gene match: 6. With two time points in the design, approximately 6.3 milliliters of peripheral blood were drawn at each one. Researchers used two-round multiplex PCR to amplify TCR beta CDR3 starting from genomic DNA. Primers targeting each individual TRBV and TRBJ gene were applied in first-round PCR. TCRdb reprocessed the multiplex PCR reads with MiXCR, giving one entry per CDR3 protein. The sample consists of over 25,000 distinct CDR3 sequences, about half of them appearing once. Ten or more counts support this clonotype.

This receptor was taken from a donor over 45 with non-small cell lung cancer. Sequenced material: PBMCs, taken before or after stereotactic body radiation therapy (not recorded which). The chain employs TRBV19 and TRBJ2-2; TRBD1 agrees at 8 bases. This CDR3 reads CASSWTGRGTGELFF. The CDR3 nucleotides read TGTGCCAGTAGTTGGACAGGGCGGGGCACCGGGGAGCTGTTTTTT.